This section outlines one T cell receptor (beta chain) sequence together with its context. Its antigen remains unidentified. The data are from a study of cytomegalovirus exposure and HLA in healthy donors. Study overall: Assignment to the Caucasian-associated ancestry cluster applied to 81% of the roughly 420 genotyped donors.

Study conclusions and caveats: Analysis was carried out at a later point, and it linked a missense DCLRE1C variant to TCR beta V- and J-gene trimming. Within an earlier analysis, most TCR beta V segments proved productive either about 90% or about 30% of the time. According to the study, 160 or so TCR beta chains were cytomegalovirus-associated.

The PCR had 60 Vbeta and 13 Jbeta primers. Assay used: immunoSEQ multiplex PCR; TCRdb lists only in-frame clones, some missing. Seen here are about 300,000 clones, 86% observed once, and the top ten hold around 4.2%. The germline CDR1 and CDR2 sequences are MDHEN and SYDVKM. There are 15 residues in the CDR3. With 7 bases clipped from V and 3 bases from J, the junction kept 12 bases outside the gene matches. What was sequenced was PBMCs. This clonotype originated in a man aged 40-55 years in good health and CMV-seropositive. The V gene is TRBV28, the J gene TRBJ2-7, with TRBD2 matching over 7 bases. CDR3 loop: CASTAHGRGYYEQYF. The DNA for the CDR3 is TGTGCCAGCACCGCCCACGGGCGGGGGTACTACGAGCAGTACTTC.